A selection of T cell receptor beta chains follows, all from one sample in a study of shared clonotypes between healthy human individuals. Clones were sequenced by immunoSEQ multiplex PCR, and TCRdb holds only the in-frame ones, with some missing. The sample consists of some 2,100,000 clones, 90% to 95% of them appearing once. The sample taken for sequencing was naive CD8+ T cells from PBMCs. These receptors were obtained from a man aged 18 to 30 in good health. Some clones in this sample may be carry-over from other donors' samples. The CDR3 runs from the conserved cysteine through the conserved F or W. D genes are given only for firm matches. Only part of the rows carry a size: once, few, many, or a class if the clone is expanded.

v_gene: TRBV9; len: 14; j_gene: TRBJ1-1; abundance: NA; d_gene: NA; CDR3nt: TGTGCCAGCAGCGTAGAAGGGTTGGACACTGAAGCTTTCTTT; CDR3aa: CASSVEGLDTEAFF
v_gene: TRBV11-2; len: 15; j_gene: TRBJ1-2; abundance: once; d_gene: TRBD1; CDR3nt: TGTGCCAGCAGCTTTTCAGGGGGCACACTCTATGGCTACACCTTC; CDR3aa: CASSFSGGTLYGYTF
v_gene: TRBV7-8; len: 15; j_gene: TRBJ2-5; abundance: NA; d_gene: NA; CDR3nt: TGTGCCAGCATCTTCCGCGGTTCTACTCAAGAGACCCAGTACTTC; CDR3aa: CASIFRGSTQETQYF
v_gene: TRBV27; len: 14; j_gene: TRBJ2-1; abundance: NA; d_gene: TRBD2; CDR3nt: TGTGCCAGCAGCTTAGCGGGGGGCGGGAATGAGCAGTTCTTC; CDR3aa: CASSLAGGGNEQFF
v_gene: TRBV2; len: 16; j_gene: TRBJ2-7; abundance: NA; d_gene: TRBD1; CDR3nt: TGTGCCAGCAGTAGACCACGGGACAGGGGACACTACGAGCAGTACTTC; CDR3aa: CASSRPRDRGHYEQYF
v_gene: TRBV6-5; len: 11; j_gene: TRBJ2-1; abundance: NA; d_gene: NA; CDR3nt: TGTGCCAGCCGGATAGGGGGTGAGCAGTTCTTC; CDR3aa: CASRIGGEQFF
v_gene: TRBV7-9; len: 12; j_gene: TRBJ2-7; abundance: NA; d_gene: NA; CDR3nt: TGTGCCAGCAGCGCCACAGGGAACGAGCAGTACTTC; CDR3aa: CASSATGNEQYF
v_gene: TRBV2; len: 13; j_gene: TRBJ2-2; abundance: NA; d_gene: NA; CDR3nt: TGTGCCAGCAGTGAGGGGTGGAACGGGGAGCTGTTTTTT; CDR3aa: CASSEGWNGELFF
v_gene: TRBV2; len: 16; j_gene: TRBJ2-7; abundance: NA; d_gene: TRBD2; CDR3nt: TGTGCCAGCAAAGGACCGGGACTAGCGACAAGCTACGAGCAGTACTTC; CDR3aa: CASKGPGLATSYEQYF
v_gene: TRBV29-1; len: 12; j_gene: TRBJ2-7; abundance: once; d_gene: NA; CDR3nt: TGCAGCGTTGGGGTCTCCTCCTACGAGCAGTACTTC; CDR3aa: CSVGVSSYEQYF
v_gene: TRBV6-5; len: 15; j_gene: TRBJ2-7; abundance: NA; d_gene: NA; CDR3nt: TGTGCCAGCAGTTCAGGTTTTGGAATCGCCAGCGAGCAGTACTTC; CDR3aa: CASSSGFGIASEQYF
v_gene: TRBV28; len: 18; j_gene: TRBJ2-4; abundance: NA; d_gene: TRBD1; CDR3nt: TGTGCCAGCAGTTCTCTCCGGGACAGCTCCCTAGCCAAAAACATTCAGTACTTC; CDR3aa: CASSSLRDSSLAKNIQYF
v_gene: TRBV5-1; len: 17; j_gene: TRBJ2-1; abundance: NA; d_gene: TRBD2; CDR3nt: TGCGCCAGCAGCTGGCGACTAGCGGGAGGGCCCTACAATGAGCAGTTCTTC; CDR3aa: CASSWRLAGGPYNEQFF
v_gene: TRBV6-4; len: 15; j_gene: TRBJ2-1; abundance: NA; d_gene: NA; CDR3nt: TGTGCCAGCAGTGAGCAGGGGGGCCCCTACAATGAGCAGTTCTTC; CDR3aa: CASSEQGGPYNEQFF
v_gene: TRBV30; len: 14; j_gene: TRBJ2-7; abundance: NA; d_gene: TRBD2; CDR3nt: TGTGCCTGGGCCCTAGCGGGGGGAATCTACGAGCAGTACTTC; CDR3aa: CAWALAGGIYEQYF
v_gene: TRBV14; len: 16; j_gene: TRBJ2-7; abundance: NA; d_gene: TRBD1; CDR3nt: TGTGCCAGCAGCCAAAAGGGTGGGACAGTCCAATACGAGCAGTACTTC; CDR3aa: CASSQKGGTVQYEQYF
v_gene: TRBV30; len: 16; j_gene: TRBJ2-3; abundance: NA; d_gene: NA; CDR3nt: TGTGCCTGGAGTGTCCAGGGGGGAATTGGGACAGATACGCAGTATTTT; CDR3aa: CAWSVQGGIGTDTQYF
v_gene: TRBV28; len: 21; j_gene: TRBJ1-5; abundance: NA; d_gene: TRBD1; CDR3nt: TGTGCCAGCATAGCCCCATCCCGGACAGGGGGTTATACGGTAGGCAATCAGCCCCAGCATTTT; CDR3aa: CASIAPSRTGGYTVGNQPQHF
v_gene: TRBV27; len: 16; j_gene: TRBJ2-7; abundance: NA; d_gene: TRBD1; CDR3nt: TGTGCCAGCAGTCCGACCGGGACAGTGGCTGAGGGGGAGCAGTACTTC; CDR3aa: CASSPTGTVAEGEQYF
v_gene: TRBV28; len: 15; j_gene: TRBJ2-2; abundance: NA; d_gene: TRBD1; CDR3nt: TGTGCCAGCAGCCCTACAGGGGAAGGTACCGGGGAGCTGTTTTTT; CDR3aa: CASSPTGEGTGELFF
v_gene: TRBV7-9; len: 12; j_gene: TRBJ2-5; abundance: NA; d_gene: NA; CDR3nt: TGTGCCAGCAGCACCGGGGCGGAGACCCAGTACTTC; CDR3aa: CASSTGAETQYF
v_gene: TRBV6-6; len: 13; j_gene: TRBJ2-7; abundance: once; d_gene: NA; CDR3nt: TGTGCCAGCAGTTATATGGAGACCTACGAGCAGTACTTC; CDR3aa: CASSYMETYEQYF
v_gene: TRBV7-9; len: 13; j_gene: TRBJ2-5; abundance: once; d_gene: TRBD1; CDR3nt: TGTGCCAGCAGCGACAGGGGGCGAGAGACCCAGTACTTC; CDR3aa: CASSDRGRETQYF
v_gene: TRBV4-1; len: 17; j_gene: TRBJ1-6; abundance: once; d_gene: NA; CDR3nt: TGCGCCAGCAGCCAAGATTGGCCAGAAGGCCGCGGGATGGCCCTCCACTTT; CDR3aa: CASSQDWPEGRGMALHF
v_gene: TRBV5-6; len: 13; j_gene: TRBJ2-7; abundance: NA; d_gene: TRBD2; CDR3nt: TGTGCCAGCAGATTAGCGGGAAACTACGAGCAGTACTTC; CDR3aa: CASRLAGNYEQYF
v_gene: TRBV27; len: 17; j_gene: TRBJ2-5; abundance: NA; d_gene: NA; CDR3nt: TGTGCCAGCAGCCAAGGGGCTGTCGTAAGATACCAAGAGACCCAGTACTTC; CDR3aa: CASSQGAVVRYQETQYF
v_gene: TRBV27; len: 15; j_gene: TRBJ1-5; abundance: few; d_gene: NA; CDR3nt: TGTGCCAGCAGTTTATGGGGGGCCGACGGTCAGCCCCAGCATTTT; CDR3aa: CASSLWGADGQPQHF
v_gene: TRBV28; len: 14; j_gene: TRBJ1-3; abundance: NA; d_gene: NA; CDR3nt: TGTGCCAGCAGTCAGGGTCTATCTGGAAACACCATATATTTT; CDR3aa: CASSQGLSGNTIYF
v_gene: TRBV4-1; len: 17; j_gene: TRBJ2-7; abundance: NA; d_gene: NA; CDR3nt: TGCGCCAGCAGCCACCAGACAGGCCCCGGTTCGGCCTACGAGCAGTACTTC; CDR3aa: CASSHQTGPGSAYEQYF
v_gene: TRBV11-2; len: 18; j_gene: TRBJ2-1; abundance: NA; d_gene: TRBD2; CDR3nt: TGTGCCAGCAGCTTTAAACCCGTGCGGGAGCCATCCTACAATGAGCAGTTCTTC; CDR3aa: CASSFKPVREPSYNEQFF
v_gene: TRBV5-1; len: 14; j_gene: TRBJ1-1; abundance: NA; d_gene: NA; CDR3nt: TGCGCCAGCAGCTTGGGTGGGGGGAAAACTGAAGCTTTCTTT; CDR3aa: CASSLGGGKTEAFF
v_gene: TRBV6-1; len: 14; j_gene: TRBJ2-1; abundance: NA; d_gene: TRBD2; CDR3nt: TGTGCCAGCAGTGAACCTCCGGGGGGGAATGAGCAGTTCTTC; CDR3aa: CASSEPPGGNEQFF
v_gene: TRBV7-9; len: 16; j_gene: TRBJ2-1; abundance: once; d_gene: TRBD2; CDR3nt: TGTGCCAGCAGTCCACCGGGACTAGCGGGATACAATGAGCAGTTCTTC; CDR3aa: CASSPPGLAGYNEQFF
v_gene: TRBV5-8; len: 16; j_gene: TRBJ2-7; abundance: NA; d_gene: TRBD2; CDR3nt: TGTGCCAGCAGCTTCTTCTCGAGCGGGAAGATCTACGAGCAGTACTTC; CDR3aa: CASSFFSSGKIYEQYF
v_gene: TRBV5-1; len: 16; j_gene: TRBJ2-7; abundance: NA; d_gene: TRBD2; CDR3nt: TGCGCCAGCAGCCCGAGGGGAACTAGCGGGAGTGACGAGCAGTACTTC; CDR3aa: CASSPRGTSGSDEQYF
v_gene: TRBV5-6; len: 17; j_gene: TRBJ1-5; abundance: NA; d_gene: TRBD1; CDR3nt: TGTGCCAGCAGCCGGGACAGGGGCGAGGAAAGCAATCAGCCCCAGCATTTT; CDR3aa: CASSRDRGEESNQPQHF
v_gene: TRBV19; len: 15; j_gene: TRBJ2-1; abundance: NA; d_gene: TRBD2; CDR3nt: TGTGCCAGTAGTTTGACTAGCGGGTACTTCAATGAGCAGTTCTTC; CDR3aa: CASSLTSGYFNEQFF
v_gene: TRBV7-9; len: 16; j_gene: TRBJ1-1; abundance: NA; d_gene: NA; CDR3nt: TGTGCCAGCAGCTTAGGGGAGGCCAGAATGAACACTGAAGCTTTCTTT; CDR3aa: CASSLGEARMNTEAFF
v_gene: TRBV7-9; len: 15; j_gene: TRBJ2-4; abundance: once; d_gene: NA; CDR3nt: TGTGCCAGCAGCTTAGTAGCTGTAGCCAAAAACATTCAGTACTTC; CDR3aa: CASSLVAVAKNIQYF
v_gene: TRBV5-1; len: 12; j_gene: TRBJ2-3; abundance: NA; d_gene: NA; CDR3nt: TGCGCCAGCGGGACACTCACAGATACGCAGTATTTT; CDR3aa: CASGTLTDTQYF
v_gene: TRBV5-1; len: 16; j_gene: TRBJ1-2; abundance: NA; d_gene: NA; CDR3nt: TGCGCCAGCAGCTTGGCCGTGGCAGCACCTAACTATGGCTACACCTTC; CDR3aa: CASSLAVAAPNYGYTF
v_gene: TRBV28; len: 14; j_gene: TRBJ2-7; abundance: NA; d_gene: NA; CDR3nt: TGTGCCAGCAGTTTTGGGCGGGTCTCCTACGAGCAGTACTTC; CDR3aa: CASSFGRVSYEQYF
v_gene: TRBV19; len: 15; j_gene: TRBJ2-7; abundance: NA; d_gene: NA; CDR3nt: TGTGCCAGTAGTATACGGCCATCTGGATCTTACGAGCAGTACTTC; CDR3aa: CASSIRPSGSYEQYF
v_gene: TRBV13; len: 16; j_gene: TRBJ2-7; abundance: NA; d_gene: NA; CDR3nt: TGTGCCAGCAGCCCTTGGGGGGGCAGGGGACCTTACGAGCAGTACTTC; CDR3aa: CASSPWGGRGPYEQYF
v_gene: TRBV2; len: 15; j_gene: TRBJ2-5; abundance: NA; d_gene: NA; CDR3nt: TGTGCCAGCAGCGAGGGGCAGGGGAGGCAAGAGACCCAGTACTTC; CDR3aa: CASSEGQGRQETQYF
v_gene: TRBV10-3; len: 18; j_gene: TRBJ2-6; abundance: NA; d_gene: NA; CDR3nt: TGTGCCATCAGTGAAACTCAACTAGACTTCACTGGGGCCAACGTCCTGACTTTC; CDR3aa: CAISETQLDFTGANVLTF
v_gene: TRBV7-8; len: 17; j_gene: TRBJ1-4; abundance: NA; d_gene: NA; CDR3nt: TGTGCCAGCAGCTTACTTGTACCGGGACCGCTAAATGAAAAACTGTTTTTT; CDR3aa: CASSLLVPGPLNEKLFF
v_gene: TRBV2; len: 13; j_gene: TRBJ1-1; abundance: NA; d_gene: TRBD1; CDR3nt: TGTGCCAGCAGTAGACAGGGACGCACTGAAGCTTTCTTT; CDR3aa: CASSRQGRTEAFF
v_gene: TRBV7-2; len: 14; j_gene: TRBJ2-5; abundance: NA; d_gene: NA; CDR3nt: TGTGCCAGCAGCTTAGTTGGCGGGCCGGAGACCCAGTACTTC; CDR3aa: CASSLVGGPETQYF
v_gene: TRBV6-5; len: 13; j_gene: TRBJ2-7; abundance: NA; d_gene: NA; CDR3nt: TGTGCCAGCAGTTATTCGTCAGTCGCCGAGCAGTACTTC; CDR3aa: CASSYSSVAEQYF
v_gene: TRBV10-3; len: 17; j_gene: TRBJ2-3; abundance: NA; d_gene: NA; CDR3nt: TGTGCCATCAGTGAGTTCGTCAGCGTCCTTAGCACAGATACGCAGTATTTT; CDR3aa: CAISEFVSVLSTDTQYF
v_gene: TRBV28; len: 15; j_gene: TRBJ2-3; abundance: NA; d_gene: NA; CDR3nt: TGTGCCAGCAGGGCTTCTTGGGGGCTTACAGATACGCAGTATTTT; CDR3aa: CASRASWGLTDTQYF
v_gene: TRBV9; len: 15; j_gene: TRBJ1-4; abundance: NA; d_gene: TRBD1; CDR3nt: TGTGCCAGCAGCCCTCTGGACAGGGTCGGTGAAAAACTGTTTTTT; CDR3aa: CASSPLDRVGEKLFF
v_gene: TRBV5-1; len: 12; j_gene: TRBJ1-1; abundance: NA; d_gene: NA; CDR3nt: TGCGCCAGCAGCTTGGGTGGGGCGGGGGCTTTCTTT; CDR3aa: CASSLGGAGAFF
v_gene: TRBV5-4; len: 15; j_gene: TRBJ2-1; abundance: NA; d_gene: TRBD1; CDR3nt: TGTGCCGCATTCCCTTTTCGAGACAGGGTGAATGAGCAGTTCTTC; CDR3aa: CAAFPFRDRVNEQFF